The source of this TCR beta chain is a study of shared clonotypes between healthy human individuals (dated by TCRdb to the early 2020s). Regarding the complete study: The cohort included three men and a couple of women between 18 and 49 years of age. Libraries were prepared and TCR repertoires were sequenced by different laboratories using diverse techniques, in order to increase sequencing depth and limit assay-specific biases. Per donor, leukapheresis produced somewhere between about 0.85 and 10 billion PBMCs. For each donor, three plates each were used for CD4 naive and CD4 memory, two plates were used for CD8 naive, and one plate was used for CD8 memory. The study deeply sequenced blood TCR repertoires of five healthy adults to estimate repertoire size and the extent of clonotype sharing between individuals. Study-wide findings and limitations: Estimated clonotype richness was generally larger for naive than for memory subsets. Pairwise subsampling led to the expectation that sequencing depth would affect the degree of clonotype sharing among donors. Higher generation probabilities were observed for clonotypes shared by all four sorted-subset donors than for non-shared clonotypes. Roughly 5% of naive CD4, more than 3% of naive CD8, 2% to 2.5% of memory CD4, and approximately 0.39% of memory CD8 clonotypes were shared across four donors. Incomplete sequencing was indicated by rarefaction of sorted-subset datasets, despite the large sequencing depth. Because the study included only a small number of donors, the genetic and exposure-history diversity represented was limited. Sampling was limited to blood, and TCR repertoires in tissue likely differ from TCR repertoires in blood.

Using the deep immunoSEQ assay, TCR CDR3 regions were amplified from genomic DNA by multiplex PCR. For each cell subset, the extracted genomic DNA was distributed evenly across all wells of several immunoSEQ 96-well plates, and each plate served as one replicate. For sorted subsets, about 220 ng of genomic DNA, equivalent to some 30,000 T cell genomes, went into each replicate PCR. Purified libraries were quantified with a Qubit 3.0 fluorometer, sized on a Bioanalyzer 2100, and re-quantified with the KAPA Library Quantification kit. Each immunoSEQ 96-well plate was sequenced on its own single-read 150-cycle Illumina NextSeq 550 flow cell. For the original study's pipeline: Because the immunoSEQ output held only junctional sequences and lacked quality scores, the filtering could not match the filtering applied to full-length reads. To assign V/J genes and CDR3, sequences were annotated using PyIR, a Python wrapper for IgBLAST v1.9, with IMGT germline references. Any read was removed if the V/J assignment was weak (E-value above 1e-6), the CDR3 was missing, or the read contained stop codons, out-of-frame junctions, or ambiguous translated residues. A V3J clonotype was defined by an identical inferred V gene, J gene, and CDR3 amino acid sequence. Percentage overlap between repertoires was calculated by dividing the number of shared unique clonotypes by the size of the smaller repertoire. Three approaches were used to assess repertoire richness: RTK rarefaction, the Chao1 estimator, and Recon v2.1 estimates of unobserved clonotypes. For all TCRbeta clonotypes obtained by the gDNA method from a few donors, generation probabilities were computed with OLGA. In TCRdb, the immuneACCESS table is reduced to in-frame sequences with V and J assigned. These tables do not hold every clone; where another copy was compared, an unresolved V gene accounts for under half, and the others remain unexplained. D and trimming come from the DNA, and the V and J calls and clone size come from that table. Here the sample has roughly 1,600,000 clones; about 98.5% occur a single time. The ten largest clones take up around 0.38% of the sample.

The CDR3, cysteine through phenylalanine, is 15 amino acids long. Solely the CDR3 DNA is kept, with 45 bases framed from the first base. A distance of 18 bases separates the germline ends of V and J, which lose 7 bases and 5 bases respectively. The germline V gene provides CDR1 SGHRS and CDR2 YFSETQ. Healthy HIV-negative adults with no recently reported acute infections or vaccinations were included as donors. All donors were Caucasian adults living in Nashville, Tennessee, USA. CD4+ T cells were enriched by magnetic negative selection; naive cells were then positively selected on CD45RA, and the negative fraction formed the memory subset. After blood collection by leukapheresis, PBMCs were isolated using Ficoll-Histopaque density gradient centrifugation and then cryopreserved in the vapor phase of liquid nitrogen. Analytical flow cytometry was used to check the purity and quantity of every magnetically sorted T cell population. Each sorted fraction had its genomic DNA isolated and then quantified by UV absorbance on a Nanodrop 2000c.

On this clone: Which antigen it targets is not known. Base qualities are not recorded, but no much larger clone differs from it by a single base.

This receptor chain uses TRBV5-1 and TRBJ2-2; perhaps TRBD2 is the D gene, with 6 bases matching. The TCR originated in a man aged 25 to 40 in good health. Sequencing was carried out using naive CD4+ T cells sorted from blood. The label giving this sample's cell subset or site can be read as: CD45RA+ positively selected. At the DNA level, the sequence is TGCGCCAGCTTCCAAGGGACTGGGGGGACCGGGGAGCTGTTTTTT. It translates as CASFQGTGGTGELFF.